The entry that follows covers one T cell receptor (beta chain) sequence. Its antigen is still unknown. The record originates from a study of a mutant IDH1 vaccine in newly diagnosed glioma. Across the study: At weeks 1, 3, 5, 7, 11, 15, 19 and 23, patients received a vaccination, eight in all. Investigators started vaccination 4-6 weeks after radiotherapy alone, or with temozolomide cycles. General study points: Most patients, around 93%, showed vaccine-induced immune responses. Pseudoprogression appears to have had no connection to changes in top peripheral T cell clonotypes.

The CDR3 length is 14 residues. V trimming: 7 bases; J trimming: 8 bases; junction bases outside the gene matches: 12. CDR1 and CDR2 (germline): MGHDK, SYGVNS. Profiling relied on immunoSEQ multiplex PCR, and the TCRdb table lists in-frame clones only, not all of them. The sample carries 40,000 to 65,000 clones, 78% recorded once. Time point denoted: week 5, during vaccination. The investigators gave 300 ug of mutant IDH1 20-mer peptide in each vaccine dose, together with topical imiquimod. The chain has TRBV25-1 and TRBJ1-1, with TRBD1 identical over 8 bases. The TCR originated in a woman aged 40 to 55 with glioma. The starting material was PBMCs, obtained from a glioma patient whose treatment included an IDH1 peptide vaccine. The CDR3: CASTPGTGWSEAFF. CDR3 sequence (DNA): TGTGCCAGCACGCCAGGGACAGGCTGGTCCGAAGCTTTCTTT.